These 30 T cell receptor beta chains were all obtained from the same sample, sequenced in a study of blood T cells in healthy people across ages. A J-beta primer mix and a sample-barcoded 5' primer were used in a second PCR of roughly 6 to 11 cycles. MiXCR, applied by TCRdb to the 5' RACE reads, yields one record per CDR3 protein. The top ten clones hold 7% to 9.5% of a sample with 1.5 million or so distinct CDR3 sequences, roughly 40% of them seen once. Specimen: blood. All receptors derive from a woman in her late teens or twenties in good health.

This clonotype was found many times. CDR3: CASRLGTVYNEQFF. Here the CDR3 DNA reads TGTGCCAGCAGGTTGGGGACAGTCTACAATGAGCAGTTCTTC. V and J are TRBV12-3 or TRBV12-4 and TRBJ2-1; 7 bases align to TRBD1. V shed 6 bases and J 3 bases; nucleotides not matched to a gene: 5. The CDR3 runs to 14 residues.

The chain uses TRBV30 and TRBJ1-2; D not resolved. Deletions cut 1 base from V and 0 bases from J, with 18 bases between. The CDR3 is 17 amino acids. Germline V gene data show CDR1 as GTSNPN and CDR2 as SVGIG (reference sequence). The CDR3 here is CAWSGPRSSVANYGYTF. CDR3 nucleotides: TGTGCCTGGAGTGGACCACGGAGTAGCGTCGCTAACTATGGCTACACCTTC.

Here the CDR3 reads CASSGDSGNEKLFF. CDR3 coding DNA: TGTGCCAGCAGTGGGGACAGCGGTAATGAAAAACTGTTTTTT. The chain recombines TRBV6-5 with TRBJ1-4; TRBD1 matches at 7 bases. This CDR3 has 14 residues. Germline V gene data show CDR1 as MNHEY and CDR2 as SVGAGI. The junction had 4 bases not matched to a gene; V was cut back by 5 bases and J by 4 bases.

This chain links TRBV12-3 or TRBV12-4 with TRBJ2-3; TRBD1 agrees at 8 bases. V lost 5 bases to trimming and J lost 4 bases; unmatched junction nucleotides: 5. This CDR3 has 14 amino acids. The CDR3, as DNA: TGTGCCAGCAGTCGGACAGGGAAGGCAGATACGCAGTATTTT. Translation: CASSRTGKADTQYF.

This clonotype occurred a few times. The V call is TRBV29-1, the J call TRBJ1-1; D remains ambiguous. The CDR3 is 13 residues long. Per germline, CDR1 SQVTM and CDR2 ANQGSEA. The germline V and J ends were trimmed by 0 bases and 1 base, with 6 bases remaining between them. The DNA for the CDR3 is TGCAGCGTTGAAGATCAACAGAACACTGAAGCTTTCTTT. This translates into CSVEDQQNTEAFF.

This clonotype appeared a few times. The rearrangement uses TRBV7-9 and TRBJ1-2; maybe TRBD1 (5 bases). Germline V gene data show CDR1 as SEHNR and CDR2 as FQNEAQ (reference sequence). There are 15 residues in the CDR3. V lost 4 bases to trimming and J lost 4 bases, with 16 bases between them. The CDR3 nucleotides read TGTGCCAGCAGCTCCGAAGGGACTTCCTCCTATGGCTACACCTTC. It codes for CASSSEGTSSYGYTF. Variable domain in full (rest from reference TRBV7-9 and TRBJ1-2): DTGVSQNPRHKITKRGQNVTFRCDPISEHNRLYWYRQTLGQGPEFLTYFQNEAQLEKSRLLSDRFSAERPKGSFSTLEIQRTEQGDSAMYLCASSSEGTSSYGYTFGSGTRLTVV.

This sequence joins TRBV7-9 and TRBJ2-1; possible D gene TRBD1, 5 bases. The CDR3 length is 15 residues. Trimming left V 5 bases short and J 7 bases short, with 18 bases between. Germline CDR1 SEHNR, CDR2 FQNEAQ (reference sequence). CDR3 in DNA: TGTGCCAGCAGCCAACCTGGGCCAGGGAAAAATGAGCAGTTCTTC. This gives the protein CASSQPGPGKNEQFF.

This chain connects TRBV7-9 to TRBJ2-1; 7 bases line up with TRBD1. Germline CDR1 is SEHNR and CDR2 is FQNEAQ (reference sequence). The CDR3 sequence is 15 residues long. Trimming at V came to 1 base and at J to 3 bases, leaving 3 bases not matched to a gene. CDR3 nucleotide sequence: TGTGCCAGCAGCTTAGAGGACAGGCTCTACAATGAGCAGTTCTTC. Its translation is CASSLEDRLYNEQFF.

V is TRBV20-1 and J is TRBJ1-5, with D hard to call. The CDR3 is 14 amino acids. The ends were cut back, 0 bases at V and 4 bases at J, with 10 bases in the middle. Per the germline V gene, CDR1 is DFQATT and CDR2 is SNEGSKA (reference sequence). In DNA, the CDR3 is TGCAGTGCTAGAGATGGGAGCTCTAATCAGCCCCAGCATTTT. This encodes CSARDGSSNQPQHF.

This clonotype has a handful of counts. The CDR3 protein is CASSPQGAQSADTQYF. The CDR3 nucleotides are TGCGCCAGCAGCCCACAGGGGGCCCAGTCCGCAGATACGCAGTATTTT. J is TRBJ2-3 and V is TRBV5-1; 9 nucleotides align to TRBD1. In germline, CDR1 is SGHRS, CDR2 YFSETQ. Trimming cost V 4 bases and J 4 bases; bases outside gene matches: 10. The CDR3 has 16 residues.

The chain carries TRBV2 and TRBJ2-6, with a possible D match to TRBD1 (6 bases). In germline, CDR1 is SNHLY, CDR2 FYNNEI. The CDR3 totals 14 residues. The V gene lost 8 bases and the J gene lost 3 bases, with 11 bases spanning the gap. This CDR3 reads CASSEGDGANVLTF. The CDR3 bases are TGTGCCAGCTCTGAGGGGGATGGGGCCAACGTCCTGACTTTC.

The chain is built from TRBV5-6 and TRBJ1-5, with TRBD1 matching over 11 bases. V lost 4 bases, J lost 2 bases, and 8 bases stayed unmatched. Germline CDR1 SGHDT, CDR2 YYEEEE. The CDR3 spans 17 residues. CDR3 nucleotides: TGTGCCAGCAGCAGGGGACAGGGGGTTAAAGGCAATCAGCCCCAGCATTTT. Residues: CASSRGQGVKGNQPQHF.

In its sample, this clonotype was seen once. The rearrangement joins TRBV20-1 to TRBJ2-7; no clear D gene. Germline lookup yields CDR1 DFQATT and CDR2 SNEGSKA (reference sequence). CDR3 length equals 14 residues. V lost 1 base to trimming and J lost 0 bases, with 10 bases between them. The CDR3 loop reads CSARVLASSYEQYF. The CDR3 DNA follows: TGCAGTGCTAGAGTACTGGCGAGCTCCTACGAGCAGTACTTC.

This clonotype was recorded a few times. The chain is built from TRBV12-3 or TRBV12-4 and TRBJ2-5; D gene unclear. The CDR3 totals 13 residues. V was trimmed by 3 bases and J by 1 base, leaving 6 bases between them. CDR3 bases: TGTGCCAGCAGTTTCTTATCCCAAGAGACCCAGTACTTC. Translating it yields CASSFLSQETQYF.

The gene calls are TRBV18 and TRBJ2-1, with D perhaps TRBD2 (5 bases). Trimming cost V 2 bases and J 2 bases, with 16 bases left between them. In germline, CDR1 is KGHSH, CDR2 LQKENI. The CDR3 has 17 amino acids. The CDR3 coding sequence is TGTGCCAGCTCACCAGAGGGCAGAGCTACTACCTACAATGAGCAGTTCTTC. Protein: CASSPEGRATTYNEQFF.

This rearrangement joins TRBV5-1 to TRBJ1-4, with 10 bases lining up with TRBD1. Germline V gene lookup returns CDR1 SGHRS and CDR2 YFSETQ. This CDR3 is built from 16 residues. V was clipped by 4 bases and J by 8 bases; unmatched bases: 11. The CDR3 protein is CASSPMGQGRLEKLFF. CDR3 in DNA: TGCGCCAGCAGCCCAATGGGACAGGGGAGGCTGGAAAAACTGTTTTTT.

The chain's CDR3 is CSASPGTGLSTEAFF. In DNA, the CDR3 is TGCAGTGCCAGTCCCGGGACAGGGTTGAGCACTGAAGCTTTCTTT. This rearrangement joins TRBV20-1 to TRBJ1-1; 9 bases line up with TRBD1. With 6 bases clipped from V and 4 bases from J, the junction kept 12 bases outside the gene matches. CDR3 length equals 15 residues. Germline V CDR1 and CDR2: DFQATT, SNEGSKA (reference sequence).

This clonotype was counted between two and nine times. The chain has TRBV5-1 and TRBJ2-1; 10 bases are shared with TRBD2. V gave up 4 bases and J gave up 7 bases; unmatched junction bases: 14. This CDR3 contains 17 residues. CDR1 is SGHRS, CDR2 YFSETQ, per germline. The CDR3 nucleotides are TGCGCCAGCAGCAAACCGGGACTAGCGATAACGGGGAATGAGCAGTTCTTC. Protein: CASSKPGLAITGNEQFF.

On this clonotype: The junction departs from germline at one end; a sequencing error may be responsible. The CDR3 bases are TGCGCCAGCAGCTTGACTGACCCCCGCACAGAGACGCAGTATTTT. Protein sequence: CASSLTDPRTETQYF. The chain is built from TRBV5-1 and TRBJ2-3; D gene ambiguous. CDR3 length equals 15 residues. Germline V gene data show CDR1 as SGHRS and CDR2 as YFSETQ. The full variable domain, in which reference TRBV5-1 and TRBJ2-3 provide the parts outside the CDR3, is KAGVTQTPRYLIKTRGQQVTLSCSPISGHRSVSWYQQTPGQGLQFLFEYFSETQRNKGNFPGRFSGRQFSNSRSEMNVSTLELGDSALYLCASSLTDPRTETQYFGPGTRLTVL.

The V call is TRBV6-2 or TRBV6-3, the J call TRBJ1-2; D gene ambiguous. The germline CDR1 and CDR2 sequences are MNHEY and SVGEGT. The V end was cut by 9 bases, the J end by 4 bases, with 15 bases between. The CDR3 is 13 residues long. CDR3 protein: CASGVGGGYGYTF. CDR3 bases: TGTGCCAGTGGGGTAGGTGGCGGCTATGGCTACACCTTC.

This clonotype was seen once. J is TRBJ2-7 and V is TRBV12-3 or TRBV12-4; tentatively, D is TRBD2 (5 bases). The last part of the DNA fits TRBJ2-1 better; the J call may be wrong. This CDR3 has 13 amino acids. This CDR3 is CASSLGRDYEQFF. The CDR3 DNA is TGTGCCAGCAGTTTGGGTAGAGACTACGAGCAGTTCTTC.

This clonotype was seen more than once but under ten times. The gene calls are TRBV12-5 and TRBJ2-1; D perhaps matches TRBD2 (5 bases). V was shortened by 2 bases and J by 0 bases, with 14 bases between the two germline ends. This CDR3 has 17 residues. The V gene's germline CDR1 is LGHNT and CDR2 FRNRAP. CDR3 region: CASGLTLARSSYNEQFF. The CDR3 nucleotides read TGTGCTAGTGGTTTGACCTTAGCGAGGAGCTCCTACAATGAGCAGTTCTTC.

The gene calls are TRBV4-2 and TRBJ2-7, with a possible D match to TRBD2 (5 bases). Germline V lookup: CDR1 LGHNA, CDR2 YNFKEQ. The CDR3 is made up of 17 amino acids. Trimming left V 2 bases short and J 6 bases short, with 23 bases between. The chain's CDR3 is CASSQSVADVRAGEQYF. The CDR3 nucleotides are TGTGCCAGCAGCCAATCTGTAGCAGATGTGCGGGCGGGCGAGCAGTACTTC.

This clonotype was counted a few times. The gene calls are TRBV29-1 and TRBJ2-3; possible D gene TRBD2, 5 bases. V was shortened by 5 bases and J by 1 base, with 7 bases between the two germline ends. The CDR3 has 12 amino acids. Germline V gene lookup returns CDR1 SQVTM and CDR2 ANQGSEA. The CDR3 protein is CSVLAGTDTQYF. In DNA form, the CDR3 reads TGCAGCGTTCTAGCCGGCACAGATACGCAGTATTTT.

CDR3 bases: TGTGCCAGCAGCCAGGACCAGGGCCTGAGGGAGCAGTACTTC. The encoded protein is CASSQDQGLREQYF. J is TRBJ2-7 and V is TRBV7-9; a weak D match, TRBD1 (5 bases). This CDR3 region has 14 residues. Per germline, CDR1 SEHNR and CDR2 FQNEAQ (reference sequence). Trimming left V 5 bases short and J 7 bases short, with 18 bases between.

This clonotype was seen a handful of times. CDR3 DNA sequence: TGCAGTGCTAGAGATCCCCGAGCGGGACCCTACGAGCAGTACTTC. Protein: CSARDPRAGPYEQYF. V and J are TRBV20-1 and TRBJ2-7; TRBD2 matches at 7 bases. After removal of 0 bases from V and 2 bases from J, the junction contained 7 bases not matched to a gene. Germline V gene sequence: CDR1 DFQATT, CDR2 SNEGSKA (reference sequence). This CDR3 contains 15 residues.

This CDR3 reads CASGFNRGGETQYF. In nucleotides, the CDR3 is TGTGCCAGCGGCTTTAACAGGGGTGGAGAGACCCAGTACTTC. The chain uses TRBV6-2 or TRBV6-3 and TRBJ2-5; 7 bases fit TRBD1. Germline V CDR1 and CDR2: MNHEY, SVGEGT. The V and J ends lost 8 bases and 4 bases, in that order; junction bases with no gene match: 10. This CDR3 contains 14 residues.

The chain couples TRBV3-1 to TRBJ2-5, with TRBD1 as a possible D gene (7 bases). The CDR3 runs 14 residues. CDR1 and CDR2 (germline): LGHDT, YNNKEL (reference sequence). The ends were cut back, 4 bases at V and 5 bases at J, with 14 bases in the middle. The CDR3 nucleotides are TGTGCCAGCAGCCTGCTACCAGGGGGGGAGACCCAGTACTTC. Translation: CASSLLPGGETQYF.

This sequence joins TRBV20-1 and TRBJ1-3, with D unclear. The CDR3 covers 16 residues. The V gene lost 2 bases and the J gene lost 0 bases, with 14 bases spanning the gap. Germline CDR1 and CDR2: DFQATT and SNEGSKA (reference sequence). The CDR3 DNA reads as TGCAGTGCTAGATGGGGAGGTTTGAACTCTGGAAACACCATATATTTT. It codes for CSARWGGLNSGNTIYF.

The V gene is TRBV16, the J gene TRBJ2-7, with D unclear. Germline CDR1 KGHSY, CDR2 FQNENV. V was clipped by 4 bases and J by 0 bases, with 13 bases between them. The CDR3 spans 15 residues. CDR3 in amino acids: CASSPLTRSSYEQYF. CDR3 DNA: TGTGCCAGCAGCCCCCTCACGCGGAGCTCCTACGAGCAGTACTTC.